These 5 T cell receptor beta chains share one sample of origin, sequenced in a study of T cells in Graves' hyperthyroidism and ophthalmopathy. It was RNA transcripts that yielded the amplified TCR beta CDR3 regions. The study used the HTBI primer set for a first-round RT-PCR of the TCR CDR3. A single record per CDR3 protein comes from TCRdb applying MiXCR to the multiplex PCR reads. This table has around 480,000 distinct CDR3 sequences, approximately 14% appearing once. Input material: blood. These receptor sequences come from a young woman with Graves' hyperthyroidism.

This clonotype was seen repeatedly, ten times or more. V gene TRBV10-3 combines with J gene TRBJ2-5; D is undetermined. CDR3 length equals 17 residues. From germline, CDR1 is ENHRY and CDR2 SYGVKD. Trimming cost V 0 bases and J 1 base, with 15 bases left between them. In DNA form, the CDR3 reads TGTGCCATCAGTGAGTCGAACGAGGTCCCCGTCCAAGAGACCCAGTACTTC. Translating gives CAISESNEVPVQETQYF.

This clonotype was observed a few times. At one of its ends the junction is not consistent with the germline gene, which may arise from a read error. The V and J genes are TRBV7-3 and TRBJ2-1; 9 nucleotides match TRBD2. The germline gives CDR1 SGHTA, CDR2 FQGTGA. The CDR3 contains 15 residues. The CDR3 reads CASSRRGGSDNEQFF. CDR3 sequence (DNA): TGTGCCAGCAGCCGGCGGGGGGGCTCCGACAATGAGCAGTTCTTC. The full variable domain, rest sourced from reference TRBV7-3 and TRBJ2-1, is GAGVSQTPSNKVTEKGKYVELRCDPISGHTALYWYRQSLGQGPEFLIYFQGTGAADDSGLPNDRFFAVRPEGSVSTLKIQRTERGDSAVYLCASSRRGGSDNEQFFGPGTRLTVL.

This clonotype was observed at least ten times. Relative to the germline gene, one junction end is altered; a read error may explain this. The chain employs TRBV5-1 and TRBJ1-2, with TRBD1 as a possible D gene (6 bases). The CDR3 consists of 14 residues. The germline CDR1 and CDR2 sequences are SGHRS and YFSETQ. In DNA, the CDR3 is TGTGCCAGCAGTTTATCGGGCCAGGGGTATGGCTACACCTTC. It codes for CASSLSGQGYGYTF.

Only a few counts were recorded for this clonotype. The rearrangement links TRBV12-3 or TRBV12-4 to TRBJ2-1; 10 bases match TRBD2. The CDR3 is 18 residues long. With 10 bases clipped from V and 5 bases from J, the junction kept 20 bases outside the gene matches. The CDR3, as DNA: TGTGCCACCAATCCCCACTTAGCGGGAGGATACAGGGACAATGAGCAGTTCTTC. It encodes CATNPHLAGGYRDNEQFF.

This clonotype occurred a few times. The V call is TRBV3-1, the J call TRBJ2-5; unclear D gene. The germline V gene has CDR1 LGHDT and CDR2 YNNKEL (reference sequence). CDR3 length: 13 residues. Trimming removed 4 bases from V and 5 bases from J, with 11 bases in between. The CDR3 reads CASSRGLDETQYF. As DNA, the CDR3 is TGTGCCAGCAGCCGGGGATTAGATGAGACCCAGTACTTC.